This T cell receptor (beta chain) came from a study of neurological immune-mediated disorders. The authors made cDNA by 5'RACE with 10-nucleotide random UMIs. TCRdb recomputed calls from the 5' RACE reads with MiXCR, one row per CDR3 protein. Of some 16,000 distinct CDR3 sequences listed, around 9% were seen once; the top ten hold more than 35%. V was clipped by 10 bases and J by 5 bases, with 15 bases between them. This CDR3 is 12 amino acids long. Germline CDR1 and CDR2: SGHNT and YYREEE (reference sequence). Healthy controls were blood bank volunteers in Maryland, USA. For the sorted libraries, 1 million CD4+ or CD8+ T cells were used. Points from the study as a whole: In HTLV-1-associated myelopathy, TCR clonal expansion was greatest, whereas multiple sclerosis had the least, falling below healthy controls.

This clonotype was seen more than once but under ten times. Antigen unknown. The chain couples TRBV5-4 to TRBJ2-5; D possibly corresponds to TRBD1 (6 bases). The sequence came from a man in his forties or fifties in good health. Sequencing input: CD8+ T cells from blood. The CDR3 loop reads CACLGAGETQYF. The CDR3 region has the DNA TGTGCCTGTCTGGGGGCTGGGGAGACCCAGTACTTC.